This T cell receptor (beta chain) was profiled in a study of T cells after yellow fever vaccination. About the research overall: The authors prepared low-cell-number fractions using SMART-Seq v4 Ultra Low Input. Study-level points and caveats: Peaking faster, on day 5 versus 15, the secondary response was nonetheless weaker. Abundant clonotypes from the bulk population could get into FACS-sorted repertoires as contaminants.

MiXCR was run by TCRdb on the 5' RACE reads, yielding one entry per CDR3 protein. Counted here are some 110,000 distinct CDR3 sequences, 7.4% occurring once; the ten biggest clones make up 2% to 3%. V was shortened by 3 bases and J by 5 bases, with 14 bases between the two germline ends. The germline CDR1 and CDR2 sequences are DFQATT and SNEGSKA (reference sequence). CDR3 length: 15 amino acids. This clonotype was recorded many times. Its antigen is as yet unknown. The sample consisted of CD4+ T cells sorted from PBMCs, taken more than 8 days after the first yellow fever vaccination. The chain carries TRBV20-1 and TRBJ1-6, with D possibly matching TRBD1 (6 bases). This TCR was recovered from a man aged 18-30 years who received the YFV17D yellow fever vaccine. DNA of the CDR3: TGCAGTGCTAGTCGTACAGGGAGGCATAATTCACCCCTCCACTTT. Amino acid sequence: CSASRTGRHNSPLHF.